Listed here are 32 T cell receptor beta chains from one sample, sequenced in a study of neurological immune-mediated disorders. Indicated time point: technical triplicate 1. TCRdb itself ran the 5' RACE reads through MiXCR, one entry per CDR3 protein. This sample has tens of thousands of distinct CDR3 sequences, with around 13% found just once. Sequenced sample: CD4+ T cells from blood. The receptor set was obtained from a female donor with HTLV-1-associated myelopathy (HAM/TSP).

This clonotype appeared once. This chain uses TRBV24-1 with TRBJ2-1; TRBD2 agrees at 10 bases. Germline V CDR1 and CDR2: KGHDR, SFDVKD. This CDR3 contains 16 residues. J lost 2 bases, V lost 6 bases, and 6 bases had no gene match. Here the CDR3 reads CATSYQAGGPYNEQFF. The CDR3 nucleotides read TGTGCCACCAGTTATCAAGCGGGAGGGCCCTACAATGAGCAGTTCTTC.

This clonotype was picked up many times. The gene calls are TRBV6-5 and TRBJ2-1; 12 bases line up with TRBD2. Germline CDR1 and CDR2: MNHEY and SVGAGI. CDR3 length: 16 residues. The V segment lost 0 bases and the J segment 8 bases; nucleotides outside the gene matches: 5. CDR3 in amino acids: CASSYSGLAGWYEQFF. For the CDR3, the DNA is TGTGCCAGCAGTTACTCGGGACTAGCGGGTTGGTATGAGCAGTTCTTC.

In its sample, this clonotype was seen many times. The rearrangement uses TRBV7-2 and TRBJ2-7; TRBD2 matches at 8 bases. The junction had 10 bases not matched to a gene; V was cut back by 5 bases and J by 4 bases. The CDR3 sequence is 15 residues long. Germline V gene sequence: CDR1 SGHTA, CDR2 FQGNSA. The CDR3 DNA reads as TGTGCCAGCAGCACCCGGGGGGGCGGGGAGTACGAGCAGTACTTC. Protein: CASSTRGGGEYEQYF.

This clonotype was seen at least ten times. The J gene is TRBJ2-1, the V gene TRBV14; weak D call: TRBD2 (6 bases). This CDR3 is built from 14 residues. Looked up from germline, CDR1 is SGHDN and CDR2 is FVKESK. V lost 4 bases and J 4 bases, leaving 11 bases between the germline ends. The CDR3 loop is CASSRDSTYNEQFF. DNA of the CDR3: TGTGCCAGCAGCCGGGACTCTACTTACAATGAGCAGTTCTTC.

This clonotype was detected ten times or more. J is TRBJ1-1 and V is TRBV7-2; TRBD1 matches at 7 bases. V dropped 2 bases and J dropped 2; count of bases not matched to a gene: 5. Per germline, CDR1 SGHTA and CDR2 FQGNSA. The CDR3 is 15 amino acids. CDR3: CASSLPGQPNTEAFF. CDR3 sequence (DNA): TGTGCCAGCAGCTTACCGGGACAGCCTAACACTGAAGCTTTCTTT. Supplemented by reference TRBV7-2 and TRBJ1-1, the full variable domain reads GAGVSQSPSNKVTEKGKDVELRCDPISGHTALYWYRQSLGQGLEFLIYFQGNSAPDKSGLPSDRFSAERTGGSVSTLTIQRTQQEDSAVYLCASSLPGQPNTEAFFGQGTRLTVV.

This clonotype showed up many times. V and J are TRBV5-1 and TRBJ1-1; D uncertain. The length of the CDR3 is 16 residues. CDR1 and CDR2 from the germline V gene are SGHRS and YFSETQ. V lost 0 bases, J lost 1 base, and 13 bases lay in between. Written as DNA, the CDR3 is TGCGCCAGCAGCTTGGCGCTGACTACCCAGAACACTGAAGCTTTCTTT. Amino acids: CASSLALTTQNTEAFF.

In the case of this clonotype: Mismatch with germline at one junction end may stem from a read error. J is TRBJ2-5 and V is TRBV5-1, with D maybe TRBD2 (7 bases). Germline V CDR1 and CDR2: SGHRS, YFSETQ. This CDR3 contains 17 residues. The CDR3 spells CSSSEDLGAGDGETQYF. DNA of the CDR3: TGTTCCAGCAGCGAGGACCTGGGGGCGGGAGATGGAGAGACCCAGTACTTC.

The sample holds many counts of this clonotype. The CDR3 nucleotides are TGTGCCAGCATCCCGGGACAGCCTAATTCACCCCTCCACTTT. It is translated as CASIPGQPNSPLHF. The chain has TRBV6-1 and TRBJ1-6; TRBD1 matches at 7 bases. Losses at the gene ends were 7 bases for V and 6 bases for J; bases not matched to a gene: 6. The germline CDR1 and CDR2 sequences are MNHNS and SASEGT. The CDR3 runs 14 residues.

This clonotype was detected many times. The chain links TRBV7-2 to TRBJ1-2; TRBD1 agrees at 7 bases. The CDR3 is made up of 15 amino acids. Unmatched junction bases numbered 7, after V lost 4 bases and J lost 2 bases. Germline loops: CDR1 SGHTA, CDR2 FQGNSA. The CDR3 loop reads CASSSRDSRNYGYTF. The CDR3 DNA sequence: TGTGCCAGCAGCTCCCGGGACAGCCGCAACTATGGCTACACCTTC. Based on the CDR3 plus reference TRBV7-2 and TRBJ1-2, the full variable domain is GAGVSQSPSNKVTEKGKDVELRCDPISGHTALYWYRQSLGQGLEFLIYFQGNSAPDKSGLPSDRFSAERTGGSVSTLTIQRTQQEDSAVYLCASSSRDSRNYGYTFGSGTRLTVV.

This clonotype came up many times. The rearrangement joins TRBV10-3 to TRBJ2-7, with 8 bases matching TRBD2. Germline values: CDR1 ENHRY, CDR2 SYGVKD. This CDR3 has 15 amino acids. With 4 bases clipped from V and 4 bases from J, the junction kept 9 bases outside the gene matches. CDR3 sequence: CAISGVSGVEYEQYF. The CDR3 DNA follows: TGTGCCATCAGTGGGGTTAGCGGGGTTGAGTACGAGCAGTACTTC.

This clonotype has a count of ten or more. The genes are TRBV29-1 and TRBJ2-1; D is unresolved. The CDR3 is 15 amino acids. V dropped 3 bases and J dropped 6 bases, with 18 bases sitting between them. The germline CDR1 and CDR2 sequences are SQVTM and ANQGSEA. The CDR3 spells CSVEGWQHFTNEQFF. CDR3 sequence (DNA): TGCAGCGTTGAGGGATGGCAGCATTTCACCAATGAGCAGTTCTTC.

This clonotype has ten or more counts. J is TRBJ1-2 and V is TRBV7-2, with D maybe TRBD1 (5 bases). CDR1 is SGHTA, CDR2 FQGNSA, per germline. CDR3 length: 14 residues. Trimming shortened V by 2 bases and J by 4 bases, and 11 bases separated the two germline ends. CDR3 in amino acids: CASSLTGRGYGYTF. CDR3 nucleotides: TGTGCCAGCAGCTTAACCGGGAGGGGCTATGGCTACACCTTC.

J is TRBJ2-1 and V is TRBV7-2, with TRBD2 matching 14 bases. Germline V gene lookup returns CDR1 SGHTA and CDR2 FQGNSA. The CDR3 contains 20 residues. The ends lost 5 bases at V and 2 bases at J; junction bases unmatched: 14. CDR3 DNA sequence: TGTGCCAGCAGCCATTTGACTAGCGGGGGGGCGGTTTTGACCTACAATGAGCAGTTCTTC. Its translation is CASSHLTSGGAVLTYNEQFF.

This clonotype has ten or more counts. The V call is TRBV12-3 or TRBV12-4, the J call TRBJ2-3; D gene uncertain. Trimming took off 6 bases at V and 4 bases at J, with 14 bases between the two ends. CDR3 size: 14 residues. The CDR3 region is CASSLAPFSDTQYF. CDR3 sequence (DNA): TGTGCCAGCAGCCTTGCCCCATTCTCAGATACGCAGTATTTT.

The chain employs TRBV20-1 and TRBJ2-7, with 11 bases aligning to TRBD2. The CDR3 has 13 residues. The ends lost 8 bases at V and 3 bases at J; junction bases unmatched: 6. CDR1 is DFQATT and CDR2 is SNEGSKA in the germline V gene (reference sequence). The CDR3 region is CSYHSGGGYEQYF. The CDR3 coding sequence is TGCAGTTACCATAGCGGGGGGGGCTACGAGCAGTACTTC.

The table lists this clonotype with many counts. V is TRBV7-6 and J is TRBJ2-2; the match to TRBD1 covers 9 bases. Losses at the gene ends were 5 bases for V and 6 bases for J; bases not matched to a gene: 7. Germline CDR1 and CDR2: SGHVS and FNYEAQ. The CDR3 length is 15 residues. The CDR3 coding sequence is TGTGCCAGCAGCAATCGACAGGGGGGATCCGGGGAGCTGTTTTTT. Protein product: CASSNRQGGSGELFF. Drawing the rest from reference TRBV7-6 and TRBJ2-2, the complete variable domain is GAGVSQSPRYKVTKRGQDVALRCDPISGHVSLYWYRQALGQGPEFLTYFNYEAQQDKSGLPNDRFSAERPEGSISTLTIQRTEQRDSAMYRCASSNRQGGSGELFFGEGSRLTVL.

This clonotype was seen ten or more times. The CDR3 protein is CASSDTRVEQFF. CDR3 bases: TGTGCCAGCAGTGACACGAGGGTGGAGCAGTTCTTC. The chain has TRBV2 and TRBJ2-1; TRBD2 might be the D (5 bases). CDR3 length equals 12 residues. V was cut by 3 bases and J by 10 bases, with 10 bases left in between. Germline values: CDR1 SNHLY, CDR2 FYNNEI.

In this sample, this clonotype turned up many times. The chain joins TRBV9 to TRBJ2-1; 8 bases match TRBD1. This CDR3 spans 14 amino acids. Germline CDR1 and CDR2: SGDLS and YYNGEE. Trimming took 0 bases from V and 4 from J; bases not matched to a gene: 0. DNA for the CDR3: TGTGCCAGCAGCGTAGGGACAGGGTACAATGAGCAGTTCTTC. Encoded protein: CASSVGTGYNEQFF.

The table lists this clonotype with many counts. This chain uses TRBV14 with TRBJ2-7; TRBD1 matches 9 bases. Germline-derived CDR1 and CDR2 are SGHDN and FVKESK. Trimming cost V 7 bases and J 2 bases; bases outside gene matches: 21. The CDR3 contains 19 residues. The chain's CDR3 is CASNTKPGTGGYPPYEQYF. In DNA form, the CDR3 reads TGTGCCAGCAACACAAAACCGGGAACAGGGGGCTACCCCCCCTACGAGCAGTACTTC.

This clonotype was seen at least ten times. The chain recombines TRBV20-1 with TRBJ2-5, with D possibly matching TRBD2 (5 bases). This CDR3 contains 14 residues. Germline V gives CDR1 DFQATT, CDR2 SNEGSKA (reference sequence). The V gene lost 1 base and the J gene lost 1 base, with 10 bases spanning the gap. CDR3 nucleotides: TGCAGTGCTAGAGGCTCTGCGGGCCAAGAGACCCAGTACTTC. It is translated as CSARGSAGQETQYF.

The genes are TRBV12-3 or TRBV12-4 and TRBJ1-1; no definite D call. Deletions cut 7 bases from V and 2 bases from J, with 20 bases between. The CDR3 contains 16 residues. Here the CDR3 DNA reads TGTGCCAGCACTCCTGATCCTGTACTGCCAAACACTGAAGCTTTCTTT. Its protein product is CASTPDPVLPNTEAFF.

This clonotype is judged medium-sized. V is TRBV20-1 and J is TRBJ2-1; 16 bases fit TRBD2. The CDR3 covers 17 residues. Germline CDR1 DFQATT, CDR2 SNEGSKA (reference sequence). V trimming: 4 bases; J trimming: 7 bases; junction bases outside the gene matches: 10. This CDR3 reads CSATSGTSGRGLNEQFF. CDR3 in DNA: TGCAGTGCTACATCCGGGACTAGCGGGAGGGGTTTAAATGAGCAGTTCTTC.

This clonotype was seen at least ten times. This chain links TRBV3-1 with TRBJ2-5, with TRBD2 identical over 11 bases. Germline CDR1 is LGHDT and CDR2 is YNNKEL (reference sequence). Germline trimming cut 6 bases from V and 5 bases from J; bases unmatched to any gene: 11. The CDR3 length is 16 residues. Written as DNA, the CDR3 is TGTGCCAGCAGTCAGCCCGGGACTAGCGGCGCCGAGACCCAGTACTTC. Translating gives CASSQPGTSGAETQYF.

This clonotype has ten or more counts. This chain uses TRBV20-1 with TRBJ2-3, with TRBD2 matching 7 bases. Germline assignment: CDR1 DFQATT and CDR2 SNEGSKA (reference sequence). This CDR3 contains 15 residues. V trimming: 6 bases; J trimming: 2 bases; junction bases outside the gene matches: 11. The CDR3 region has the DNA TGCAGTGCCCAGGAGACTAGCCTTCCCACAGATACGCAGTATTTT. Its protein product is CSAQETSLPTDTQYF.

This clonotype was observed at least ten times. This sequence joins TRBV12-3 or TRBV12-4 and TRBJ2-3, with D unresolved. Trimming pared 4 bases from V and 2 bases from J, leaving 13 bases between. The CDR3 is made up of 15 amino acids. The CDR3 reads CASSSPLESTDTQYF. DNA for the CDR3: TGTGCCAGCAGTTCTCCCCTAGAATCCACAGATACGCAGTATTTT.

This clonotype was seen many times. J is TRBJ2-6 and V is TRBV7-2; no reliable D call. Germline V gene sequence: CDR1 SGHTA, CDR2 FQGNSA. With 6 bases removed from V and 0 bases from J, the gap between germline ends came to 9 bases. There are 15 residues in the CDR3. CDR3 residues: CASRWTASGANVLTF. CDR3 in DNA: TGTGCCAGCAGATGGACGGCCTCTGGGGCCAACGTCCTGACTTTC.

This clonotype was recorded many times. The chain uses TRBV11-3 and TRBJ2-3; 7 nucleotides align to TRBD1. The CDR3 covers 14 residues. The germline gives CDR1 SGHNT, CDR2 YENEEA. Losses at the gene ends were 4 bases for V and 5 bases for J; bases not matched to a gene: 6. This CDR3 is CASSYEGARDTQYF. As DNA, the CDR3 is TGTGCCAGCAGCTATGAGGGGGCCAGAGATACGCAGTATTTT.

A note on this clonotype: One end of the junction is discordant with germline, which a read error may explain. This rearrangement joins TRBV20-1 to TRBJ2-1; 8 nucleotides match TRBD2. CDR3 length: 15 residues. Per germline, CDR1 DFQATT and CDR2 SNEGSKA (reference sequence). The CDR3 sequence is CSARSTSGMGDVQFF. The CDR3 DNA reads TGTAGTGCTAGAAGTACTAGCGGTATGGGTGATGTGCAGTTCTTC.

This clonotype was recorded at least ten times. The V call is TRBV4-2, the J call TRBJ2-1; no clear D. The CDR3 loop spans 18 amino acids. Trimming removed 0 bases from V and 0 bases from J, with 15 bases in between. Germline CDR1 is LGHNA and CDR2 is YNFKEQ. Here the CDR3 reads CASSQDPRILSSYNEQFF. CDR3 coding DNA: TGTGCCAGCAGCCAAGATCCCCGGATCCTGAGCTCCTACAATGAGCAGTTCTTC.

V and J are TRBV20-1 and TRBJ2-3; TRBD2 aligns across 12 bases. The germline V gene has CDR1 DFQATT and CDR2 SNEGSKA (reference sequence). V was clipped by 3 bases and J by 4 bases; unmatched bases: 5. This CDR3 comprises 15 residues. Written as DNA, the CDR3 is TGCAGTGCTAGGGAACTAGCGGGGGGCCCAGATACGCAGTATTTT. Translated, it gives CSARELAGGPDTQYF.

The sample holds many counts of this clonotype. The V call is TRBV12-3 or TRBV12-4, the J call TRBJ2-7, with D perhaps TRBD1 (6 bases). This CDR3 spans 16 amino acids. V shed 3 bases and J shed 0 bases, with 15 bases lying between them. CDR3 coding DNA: TGTGCCAGCAGTTTCGGGTCGGACAGTTTCTCCTACGAGCAGTACTTC. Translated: CASSFGSDSFSYEQYF.

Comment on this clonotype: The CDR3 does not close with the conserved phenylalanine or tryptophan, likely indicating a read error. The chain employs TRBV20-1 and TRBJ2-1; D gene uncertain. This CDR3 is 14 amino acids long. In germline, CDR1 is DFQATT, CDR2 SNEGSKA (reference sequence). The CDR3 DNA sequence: TGTAGTGCTAGAGATCGTCCACATCTCAGGGAGCAGTTCTTA. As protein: CSARDRPHLREQFL.